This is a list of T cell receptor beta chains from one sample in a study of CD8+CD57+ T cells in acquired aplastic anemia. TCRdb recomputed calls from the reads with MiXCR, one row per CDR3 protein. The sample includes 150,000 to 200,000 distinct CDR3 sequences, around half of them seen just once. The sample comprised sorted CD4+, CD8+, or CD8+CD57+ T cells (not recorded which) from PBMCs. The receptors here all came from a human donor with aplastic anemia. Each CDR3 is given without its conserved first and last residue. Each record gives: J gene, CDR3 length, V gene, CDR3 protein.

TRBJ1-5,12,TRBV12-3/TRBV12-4,ASAPGGDNQPQH
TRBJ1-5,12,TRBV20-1,SHVWDSSNQPQH
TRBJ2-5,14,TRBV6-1,ASSAPDIYLQETQY
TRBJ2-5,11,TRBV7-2,ASSPRTGEIEY
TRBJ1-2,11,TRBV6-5,ASSYEGSLGYT
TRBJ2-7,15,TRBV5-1,ASSRQLAGGPSYEQY
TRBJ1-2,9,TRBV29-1,SVELLHGYT
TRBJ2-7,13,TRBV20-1,SYLASGGAVGEQY
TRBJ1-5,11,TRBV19,ASSRRSNQPQH
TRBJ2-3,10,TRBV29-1,SGTSYTDTQY
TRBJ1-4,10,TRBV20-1,SARPGPQELF
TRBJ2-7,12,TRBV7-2,ASSSTGGFDEQY
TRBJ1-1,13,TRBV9,ASSVDEGADTEAF
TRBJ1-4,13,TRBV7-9,ASSLDETGNEKLF
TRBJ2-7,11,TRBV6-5,ASRPGQGYEQY
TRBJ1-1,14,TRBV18,ASSPPRSLMNTEAF
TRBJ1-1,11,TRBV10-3,AISEQVETEAF
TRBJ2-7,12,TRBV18,ASSPRMGEYEQY
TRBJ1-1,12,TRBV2,ASSVLLTNTEAF
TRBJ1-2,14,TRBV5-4,ASSHGQGDLGYGYT
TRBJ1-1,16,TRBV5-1,ASSAFPGQGLLNTEAF
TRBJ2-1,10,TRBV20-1,SAGSSGGKQF
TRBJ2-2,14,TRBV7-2,ASSFAIPTNTGELF
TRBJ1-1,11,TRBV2,ASSETGYTEAF
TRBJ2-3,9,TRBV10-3,AISSTDTQY
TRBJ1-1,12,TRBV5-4,ASSWDSQNTEAF
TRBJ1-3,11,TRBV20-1,SARASSGNTIY
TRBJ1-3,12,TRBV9,ASSRSGGGNTIY
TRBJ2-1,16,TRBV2,ASSENGLAGGPYNEQF
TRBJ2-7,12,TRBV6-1,ASRRGQGAHEQY
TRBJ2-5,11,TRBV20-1,SEGQGASETQY
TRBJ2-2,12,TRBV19,ASRWGTGTGELF
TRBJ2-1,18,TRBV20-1,SARDVGGPSRQKDYNEQF
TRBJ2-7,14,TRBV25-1,ASSEARDGQSYEQY
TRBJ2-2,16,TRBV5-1,ASSEIYRDWAGTGELF
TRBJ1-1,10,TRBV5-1,ASSLGQGRAF
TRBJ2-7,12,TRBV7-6,ASSLAGGRDEQY
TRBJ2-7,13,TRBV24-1,ATSDATTGAYEQY
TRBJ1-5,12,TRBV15,ATRWDGRNQPQH
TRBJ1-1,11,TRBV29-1,SVVRQHNTEAF
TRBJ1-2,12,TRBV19,ASSIGSNNYGYT
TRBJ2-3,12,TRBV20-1,SARAGGGLDTQY
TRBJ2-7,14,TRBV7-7,ASSVETLTYGYEQY
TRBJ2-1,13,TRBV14,ASSQDGTRFNEQF
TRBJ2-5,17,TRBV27,ASKVTRPAGRTDQETQY
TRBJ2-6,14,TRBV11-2,ASSPTSGTGANVLT
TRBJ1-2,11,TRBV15,ATSKGQGYGYT
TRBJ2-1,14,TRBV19,ASSTYLAGGKNEQF